The rows below give T cell receptor beta chains drawn from one sample of a study of shared clonotypes between healthy human individuals. Measured with immunoSEQ multiplex PCR; TCRdb has only the in-frame clones, and not every one. The sample records hundreds of thousands of clones, 85% to 95% being singletons. Sequencing was performed on naive CD8+ T cells sorted from blood. The receptors come from a woman younger than 45 in good health. The CDR3 runs from the conserved cysteine through the conserved F or W. Each record gives: clone size, CDR3 length, J gene, D gene, V gene, CDR3 protein, CDR3 DNA. A D gene is named only where the DNA matches it firmly. Clone size is given for some rows only: seen once, a few or many times, or a class if the clone is expanded.

once,14,TRBJ2-7,TRBD1,TRBV19,CASSVDRGSYEQYF,TGTGCCAGTAGTGTGGACAGGGGCTCCTACGAGCAGTACTTC
-,17,TRBJ2-7,TRBD2,TRBV4-1,CASSIIAGEGHAYEQYF,TGCGCCAGCAGTATAATAGCGGGAGAGGGCCATGCCTACGAGCAGTACTTC
-,17,TRBJ1-3,-,TRBV7-6,CASSEKGTIPAGNTIYF,TGTGCCAGCAGCGAAAAGGGCACGATACCTGCAGGAAACACCATATATTTT
-,13,TRBJ2-7,TRBD1,TRBV10-3,CATRQGMVYEQYF,TGTGCCACCCGACAGGGGATGGTCTACGAGCAGTACTTC
-,18,TRBJ2-3,TRBD2,TRBV7-8,CASSSRGLAGGRTDTQYF,TGTGCCAGCAGCTCTAGGGGACTAGCGGGGGGCAGAACAGATACGCAGTATTTT
-,17,TRBJ1-4,-,TRBV5-1,CASSLVLGGPLNEKLFF,TGCGCCAGCAGCTTGGTCTTGGGGGGCCCTCTTAATGAAAAACTGTTTTTT
-,19,TRBJ2-1,-,TRBV11-2,CASSLSPRVTESSYNEQFF,TGTGCCAGCAGCTTATCTCCCAGGGTGACAGAGAGCTCCTACAATGAGCAGTTCTTC
-,18,TRBJ2-2,TRBD2,TRBV5-1,CASSLEPREAEGTGELFF,TGCGCCAGCAGCTTGGAACCGCGGGAGGCTGAGGGCACCGGGGAGCTGTTTTTT
once,13,TRBJ2-7,-,TRBV28,CASSPRTSDEQYF,TGTGCCAGCAGTCCCCGGACTTCGGACGAGCAGTACTTC
-,14,TRBJ1-1,-,TRBV19,CASSIDAESSSAFF,TGTGCCAGTAGTATAGACGCCGAATCTTCGTCGGCTTTCTTT
-,12,TRBJ2-7,-,TRBV11-2,CASSGAGYEQYF,TGTGCCAGCAGCGGGGCGGGCTACGAGCAGTACTTC
-,14,TRBJ1-5,-,TRBV7-8,CASSLLDSNQPQHF,TGTGCCAGCAGCCTCCTAGATAGCAATCAGCCCCAGCATTTT
-,15,TRBJ2-3,TRBD2,TRBV5-4,CASSPSGRRTDTQYF,TGTGCCAGCAGCCCTAGCGGGAGGAGGACAGATACGCAGTATTTT
-,12,TRBJ2-1,TRBD2,TRBV11-3,CASSLSGAEQFF,TGTGCCAGCAGCCTAAGCGGGGCTGAGCAGTTCTTC
-,15,TRBJ2-1,-,TRBV27,CASSLRAAAYNEQFF,TGTGCCAGCAGTTTGAGGGCGGCCGCCTACAATGAGCAGTTCTTC
-,14,TRBJ1-5,-,TRBV11-3,CASSLDGSYQPQHF,TGTGCCAGCAGCTTAGATGGTTCTTATCAGCCCCAGCATTTT
-,14,TRBJ1-2,-,TRBV27,CASSLAGLGYGYTF,TGTGCCAGCAGTTTGGCCGGTCTCGGCTATGGCTACACCTTC
-,15,TRBJ1-5,-,TRBV19,CASSMAHRVNQPQHF,TGTGCCAGTAGCATGGCTCACAGGGTCAATCAGCCCCAGCATTTT
-,16,TRBJ1-2,TRBD1,TRBV7-8,CASRDDRGQSNYGYTF,TGTGCCAGCAGAGACGACCGGGGACAGAGTAACTATGGCTACACCTTC
-,14,TRBJ2-7,-,TRBV28,CASSLLGRAGEQYF,TGTGCCAGCAGTTTACTTGGCAGGGCCGGCGAGCAGTACTTC
once,17,TRBJ2-1,-,TRBV19,CASSIDGGDGSYNEQFF,TGTGCCAGTAGTATAGATGGCGGCGACGGGTCCTACAATGAGCAGTTCTTC
-,15,TRBJ1-5,-,TRBV5-6,CASSADGRGNQPQHF,TGTGCCAGCAGCGCGGACGGGAGAGGGAATCAGCCCCAGCATTTT
-,15,TRBJ2-7,-,TRBV28,CASSFLKTEKYEQYF,TGTGCCAGCAGTTTTCTTAAAACAGAAAAATACGAGCAGTACTTC
-,14,TRBJ1-2,-,TRBV28,CASSLGLFNYGYTF,TGTGCCAGCAGTTTAGGGCTGTTTAACTATGGCTACACCTTC
-,13,TRBJ2-3,-,TRBV6-6,CASSYYSTDTQYF,TGTGCCAGCAGTTACTACTCCACCGATACGCAGTATTTT
once,14,TRBJ2-7,-,TRBV28,CASSFFEGNHEQYF,TGTGCCAGCAGTTTTTTTGAGGGTAATCACGAGCAGTACTTC
-,15,TRBJ2-7,-,TRBV6-1,CASSGDTHLSYEQYF,TGTGCCAGCAGTGGGGACACCCATCTCTCCTACGAGCAGTACTTC
-,13,TRBJ1-1,TRBD1,TRBV5-4,CASLGTENTEAFF,TGTGCCAGCCTCGGGACAGAGAACACTGAAGCTTTCTTT
-,17,TRBJ2-1,TRBD1,TRBV15,CATSSTGTGRRYNEQFF,TGTGCCACCAGCAGTACCGGGACAGGGAGAAGATACAATGAGCAGTTCTTC
-,13,TRBJ2-7,-,TRBV2,CASSGTSSYEQYF,TGTGCCAGCAGTGGAACAAGCTCCTACGAGCAGTACTTC
-,18,TRBJ2-2,-,TRBV29-1,CSVEPRTRLTSNTGELFF,TGCAGCGTTGAACCCCGTACGCGGCTTACCTCGAACACCGGGGAGCTGTTTTTT
-,16,TRBJ1-4,-,TRBV27,CASSENAGSTNEKLFF,TGTGCCAGCAGCGAAAACGCCGGGTCAACTAATGAAAAACTGTTTTTT
-,14,TRBJ2-1,TRBD2,TRBV11-3,CASSPSGIYNEQFF,TGTGCCAGCAGCCCTAGCGGGATATACAATGAGCAGTTCTTC
-,13,TRBJ1-5,-,TRBV28,CASRPGRSAPQHF,TGTGCCAGCAGGCCCGGCAGGTCCGCGCCCCAGCATTTT
-,12,TRBJ1-2,-,TRBV28,CASAFSGGGYTF,TGTGCCAGCGCTTTCTCCGGAGGAGGCTACACCTTC
-,16,TRBJ1-2,TRBD1,TRBV4-2,CASRPRDGTGDYGYTF,TGTGCCAGCAGGCCAAGAGACGGCACAGGGGACTATGGCTACACCTTC
-,14,TRBJ2-7,-,TRBV7-9,CASSFSGSGYEQYF,TGTGCCAGCAGCTTTTCCGGGTCGGGGTACGAGCAGTACTTC
-,14,TRBJ2-7,TRBD2,TRBV27,CASTPTGGLDEQYF,TGTGCCAGCACCCCCACGGGAGGGCTTGACGAGCAGTACTTC
-,14,TRBJ2-7,-,TRBV5-4,CASSFGSGSYEQYF,TGTGCCAGCAGCTTCGGAAGTGGCTCCTACGAGCAGTACTTC
-,15,TRBJ2-3,TRBD2,TRBV29-1,CSVNGLADSTDTQYF,TGCAGCGTTAACGGACTAGCGGATAGCACAGATACGCAGTATTTT
once,12,TRBJ1-2,-,TRBV9,CASSQDKNGYTF,TGTGCCAGCAGCCAGGACAAGAATGGCTACACCTTC
-,13,TRBJ2-2,-,TRBV19,CASTGLFTGELFF,TGTGCCAGTACTGGACTGTTCACCGGGGAGCTGTTTTTT
-,16,TRBJ2-1,TRBD2,TRBV7-8,CASSPGLAGTYNEQFF,TGTGCCAGCAGCCCCGGACTAGCGGGAACTTACAATGAGCAGTTCTTC
-,18,TRBJ2-7,-,TRBV6-8,CASSYRSRDRDNSYEQYF,TGTGCCAGCAGTTACCGGTCCCGTGACCGGGACAACTCCTACGAGCAGTACTTC
-,17,TRBJ1-2,-,TRBV2,CASSESPGTEDFYGYTF,TGTGCCAGCAGTGAAAGCCCGGGGACCGAAGATTTCTATGGCTACACCTTC
-,14,TRBJ2-7,-,TRBV27,CASSLLVSSYEQYF,TGTGCCAGCAGTTTACTGGTTTCCTCCTACGAGCAGTACTTC
-,16,TRBJ1-1,-,TRBV28,CASSLPTTGGYTEAFF,TGTGCCAGCAGTTTACCAACGACCGGAGGGTACACTGAAGCTTTCTTT